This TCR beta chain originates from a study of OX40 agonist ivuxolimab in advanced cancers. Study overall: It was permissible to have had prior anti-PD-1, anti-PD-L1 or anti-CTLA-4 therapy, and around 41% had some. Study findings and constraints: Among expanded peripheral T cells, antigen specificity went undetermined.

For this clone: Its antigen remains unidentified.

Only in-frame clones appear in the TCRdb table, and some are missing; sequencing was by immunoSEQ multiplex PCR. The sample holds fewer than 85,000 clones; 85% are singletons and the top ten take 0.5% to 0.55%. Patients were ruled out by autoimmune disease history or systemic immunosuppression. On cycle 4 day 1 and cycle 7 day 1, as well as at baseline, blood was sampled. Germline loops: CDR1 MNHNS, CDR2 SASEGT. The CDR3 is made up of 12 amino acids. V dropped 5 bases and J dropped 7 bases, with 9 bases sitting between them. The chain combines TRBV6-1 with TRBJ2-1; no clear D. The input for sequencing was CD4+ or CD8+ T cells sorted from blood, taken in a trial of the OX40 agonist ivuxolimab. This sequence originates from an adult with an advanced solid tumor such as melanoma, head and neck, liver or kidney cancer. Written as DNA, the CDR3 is TGTGCCAGCAGTAGGGTCGGGAATGAGCAGTTCTTC. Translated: CASSRVGNEQFF.